This TCR beta chain was captured by sequencing in a study of blood T cell repertoires in COVID-19. The wider study: Samples taken during acute and convalescent COVID-19 were collected in the United States, Italy and Spain.

The study assigned cohorts using participant-reported clinical history. This CDR3 contains 18 residues. The V gene's germline CDR1 is MNHEY and CDR2 SMNVEV (reference sequence). Trimming cost V 5 bases and J 1 base, with 20 bases left between them. Methods used by the authors: Cell counts per sample came from amplifying reference gene primers. The assay was immunoSEQ multiplex PCR, and TCRdb's table has in-frame clones only and misses some. D and trimming were read from the DNA, whereas the V and J calls and clone size are those reported in that table. The sample contains about 280,000 clones, roughly 80% of which appear only once.

The chain uses TRBV27 and TRBJ2-2; D perhaps matches TRBD1 (6 bases). This clonotype was obtained from a man in his forties who had been exposed to COVID-19. The sequencing input was PBMCs or T cells enriched from blood (not recorded which). The CDR3 loop reads CASSRRPPGTQNTGELFF. The CDR3 coding sequence is TGTGCCAGCAGTCGTCGCCCCCCCGGGACACAGAACACCGGGGAGCTGTTTTTT.